The 5 T cell receptor beta chains below were found in one sample sequenced in a study of blood T cells in healthy people across ages. The second PCR ran about 6 to 11 cycles with a sample-barcoded 5' primer and J-beta primers. Each CDR3 protein gets one entry after TCRdb re-called the 5' RACE reads with MiXCR. The sample gives more than 550,000 distinct CDR3 sequences, about a fifth of which show up once; about 22% is in the top ten. The sequencing input was blood. These receptors were obtained from a man between 65 and 85 years old in good health.

The genes are TRBV20-1 and TRBJ2-3; no firm D call. Trimming took off 0 bases at V and 0 bases at J, with 7 bases between the two ends. CDR3 size: 14 residues. The germline gives CDR1 DFQATT, CDR2 SNEGSKA (reference sequence). The CDR3 sequence is CSARDRASTDTQYF. CDR3 DNA sequence: TGCAGTGCTAGAGATCGCGCGAGCACAGATACGCAGTATTTT.

The chain carries TRBV6-9 and TRBJ2-4; TRBD2 matches at 8 bases. CDR1 is MNHGY and CDR2 is SVAAGI in the germline V gene. The CDR3 length is 18 residues. V shed 6 bases and J 0 bases; nucleotides not matched to a gene: 13. The CDR3 nucleotides read TGTGCCAGCAGCTTACCGGGGGGGGCTTTTTTAGCCAAAAACATTCAGTACTTC. This encodes CASSLPGGAFLAKNIQYF.

The rearrangement joins TRBV2 to TRBJ1-2; unclear D gene. The CDR3 loop spans 11 amino acids. The germline gives CDR1 SNHLY, CDR2 FYNNEI. Trimming took off 7 bases at V and 8 bases at J, with 11 bases between the two ends. The CDR3 protein is CASTPRGGYTF. CDR3 sequence (DNA): TGTGCCAGCACCCCCCGGGGAGGCTACACCTTC.

There are a few counts of this clonotype. This chain links TRBV29-1 with TRBJ2-1; D may be TRBD2 (5 bases). This CDR3 is 13 amino acids long. From germline, CDR1 is SQVTM and CDR2 ANQGSEA. V lost 3 bases, J lost 3 bases, and 9 bases lay in between. CDR3 nucleotides: TGCAGCGTTGACCCGGGGTTCTACAATGAGCAGTTCTTC. Translating gives CSVDPGFYNEQFF.

V is TRBV5-6 and J is TRBJ2-3; 9 nucleotides align to TRBD2. Trimming took 0 bases from V and 1 from J; bases not matched to a gene: 6. Germline V gene lookup returns CDR1 SGHDT and CDR2 YYEEEE. The CDR3 loop spans 17 amino acids. The CDR3 DNA follows: TGTGCCAGCAGCTTGGGGGCTAGCGGGGAGCGCACAGATACGCAGTATTTT. This translates into CASSLGASGERTDTQYF.